Listed below are T cell receptor beta chains from one sample, sequenced in a study of cytomegalovirus exposure and HLA in healthy donors. Clones were read by immunoSEQ multiplex PCR, and TCRdb kept only the in-frame ones, dropping some. The sample yields 80,000 to 130,000 clones, 79% seen once. Sequenced sample: PBMCs. The receptors here all came from a female donor in good health and CMV-seropositive. Each CDR3 is given with its conserved first and last residue. D genes are given only for firm matches. Only some rows state a clone size, as once, few, many or a class for expanded clones.

CDR3 length | D gene | J gene | V gene | clone size | CDR3 DNA | CDR3 protein
16 | . | TRBJ2-7 | TRBV21-1 | . | TGTGCCAGCAGCAAAGGGGAACCCGGGACAGGCTACGAGCAGTACTTC | CASSKGEPGTGYEQYF
15 | TRBD2 | TRBJ2-7 | TRBV18 | . | TGTGCCAGCTCTCAAACTAGCGGGGCCTCCTACGAGCAGTACTTC | CASSQTSGASYEQYF
18 | TRBD2 | TRBJ2-6 | TRBV9 | . | TGTGCCAGCAGCGTAGTAAGTAGCGGGCACTCTGGGGCCAACGTCCTGACTTTC | CASSVVSSGHSGANVLTF
16 | TRBD2 | TRBJ2-2 | TRBV4-3 | . | TGCGCCAGCAGCCAATCTGACTGGACTAGCGGAGGGGAGCTGTTTTTT | CASSQSDWTSGGELFF
16 | . | TRBJ1-1 | TRBV4-3 | . | TGCGCCAGCAGCCAAGAAAAGTCGCCGGGATGGGCTGAAGCTTTCTTT | CASSQEKSPGWAEAFF
14 | . | TRBJ1-4 | TRBV7-8 | . | TGTGCCAGCAGAGGCGGGCTAGCTAATGAAAAACTGTTTTTT | CASRGGLANEKLFF
14 | . | TRBJ1-2 | TRBV29-1 | . | TGCAGCGTTGGTTCGGGGGTTGGGGGTGATGGCTACACCTTC | CSVGSGVGGDGYTF
12 | . | TRBJ1-3 | TRBV6-1 | . | TGTGCCAGCAGCCGGGATGGAAACACCATATATTTT | CASSRDGNTIYF
14 | . | TRBJ1-5 | TRBV19 | . | TGTGCCAGTAGTGCCGGGCGGGGTGGTCAGCCCCAGCATTTT | CASSAGRGGQPQHF
15 | TRBD2 | TRBJ2-5 | TRBV30 | . | TGTGCCTGGAGCCTGGGACTAGCGGGGGGAGAGACCCAGTACTTC | CAWSLGLAGGETQYF
13 | TRBD1 | TRBJ2-7 | TRBV19 | . | TGTGCCAGTAGTATAGATAAGGACAGGCCGCAGTACTTC | CASSIDKDRPQYF
16 | TRBD2 | TRBJ2-1 | TRBV7-2 | few | TGTGCCAGCAGCCTGCTGGTCGGGGGGGGTTACAATGAGCAGTTCTTC | CASSLLVGGGYNEQFF
14 | . | TRBJ2-7 | TRBV11-3 | few | TGTGCCAGCAGCTTATCCCCTAACTCCTACGAGCAGTACTTC | CASSLSPNSYEQYF
16 | . | TRBJ1-6 | TRBV5-1 | . | TGCGCCAGCAGCTTGGCAGGCGGGGGTGGTAATTCACCCCTCCACTTT | CASSLAGGGGNSPLHF
15 | TRBD1 | TRBJ1-1 | TRBV5-1 | once | TGCGCCAGCAGGGACCCGGGACAGGGGGCGGCTGAAGCTTTCTTT | CASRDPGQGAAEAFF
16 | TRBD2 | TRBJ2-5 | TRBV11-2 | . | TGTGCCAGCAGCTTTTCTAGCGGGGGCCTCCAAGAGACCCAGTACTTC | CASSFSSGGLQETQYF
13 | . | TRBJ2-7 | TRBV6-5 | . | TGTGCCAGCAGTTACTCGAAGAGCTACGAGCAGTACTTC | CASSYSKSYEQYF
15 | . | TRBJ2-3 | TRBV5-1 | . | TGCGCCAGCAGCTTGCGGGGAGTTAGGACAGATACGCAGTATTTT | CASSLRGVRTDTQYF
15 | . | TRBJ2-2 | TRBV9 | . | TGTGCCAGCAGCGTAGACGGGGGTGCCACCGGGGAGCTGTTTTTT | CASSVDGGATGELFF
15 | . | TRBJ2-3 | TRBV7-2 | . | TGTGCCAGCAGCTTTTCGGCGGGAAGGTCAGATACGCAGTATTTT | CASSFSAGRSDTQYF
17 | . | TRBJ2-2 | TRBV7-8 | . | TGTGCCAGCAGCCCTTTTGCGGGAGTAGGGGGAACCGGGGAGCTGTTTTTT | CASSPFAGVGGTGELFF
16 | TRBD2 | TRBJ2-1 | TRBV5-1 | . | TGCGCCAGCAGCTTGGTGGCTAGCGGGAGTAAGAATGAGCAGTTCTTC | CASSLVASGSKNEQFF
17 | . | TRBJ2-7 | TRBV7-8 | . | TGTGCCAGCAGCTCTATAGGGGGTGATAGGGTCACGAGGGAGCAGTACTTC | CASSSIGGDRVTREQYF